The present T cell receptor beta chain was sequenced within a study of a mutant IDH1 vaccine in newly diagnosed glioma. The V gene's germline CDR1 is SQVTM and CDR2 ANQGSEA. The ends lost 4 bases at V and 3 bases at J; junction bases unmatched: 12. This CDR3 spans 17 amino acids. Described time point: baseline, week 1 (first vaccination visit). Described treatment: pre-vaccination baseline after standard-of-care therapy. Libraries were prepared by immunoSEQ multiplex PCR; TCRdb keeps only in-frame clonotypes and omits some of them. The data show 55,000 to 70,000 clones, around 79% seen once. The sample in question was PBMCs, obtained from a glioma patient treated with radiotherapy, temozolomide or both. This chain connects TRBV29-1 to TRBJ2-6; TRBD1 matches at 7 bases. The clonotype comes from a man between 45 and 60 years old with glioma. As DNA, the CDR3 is TGCAGCGTTGGCGGCGACAGGGAATCTTTTGGGGCCAACGTCCTGACTTTC. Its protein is CSVGGDRESFGANVLTF.